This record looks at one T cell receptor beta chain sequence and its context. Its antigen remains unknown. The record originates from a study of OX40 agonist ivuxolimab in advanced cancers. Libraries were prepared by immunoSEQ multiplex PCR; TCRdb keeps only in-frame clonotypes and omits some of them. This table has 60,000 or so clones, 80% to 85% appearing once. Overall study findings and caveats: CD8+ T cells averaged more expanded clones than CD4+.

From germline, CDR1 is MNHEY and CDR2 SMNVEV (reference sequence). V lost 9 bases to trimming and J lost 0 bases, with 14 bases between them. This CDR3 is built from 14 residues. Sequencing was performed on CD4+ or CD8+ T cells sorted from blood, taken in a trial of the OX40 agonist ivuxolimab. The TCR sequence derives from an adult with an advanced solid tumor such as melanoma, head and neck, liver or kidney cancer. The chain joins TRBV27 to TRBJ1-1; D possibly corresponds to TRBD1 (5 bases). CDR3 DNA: TGTGCCAGTAGGTCGGGGCTGCTGAACACTGAAGCTTTCTTT. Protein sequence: CASRSGLLNTEAFF.